This T cell receptor (beta chain) is from a study of blood T cell repertoires in COVID-19. The CDR3 contains 14 residues. Trimming pared 5 bases from V and 4 bases from J, leaving 14 bases between. Germline V lookup: CDR1 MDHEN, CDR2 SYDVKM. Original processing methods: By means of reference gene primer amplification, nucleated cell counts were estimated. Using immunoSEQ multiplex PCR, the repertoire was profiled, and TCRdb retains in-frame clones only, with some absent. V and J calls and clone size come straight from that table; D and trimming were deduced from the DNA. The top ten hold 4.2% of the sample, which has a few hundred thousand clones, around 84% seen once.

Specimen: peripheral blood. The V call is TRBV28, the J call TRBJ1-2; the D is unclear. This clonotype was sampled from a man between 60 and 75 years old with acute or convalescent COVID-19. The CDR3 DNA reads as TGTGCCAGCAGTCCGGAGCAGATTCCCTATGGCTACACCTTC. It yields the protein CASSPEQIPYGYTF.